Sequencing of this TCR beta chain was carried out in a study of vaccination and CD4 T cells after COVID-19. The junction had 10 bases not matched to a gene; V was cut back by 5 bases and J by 2 bases. The CDR3 totals 16 residues. Germline values: CDR1 SGHTA, CDR2 FQGNSA. Sample treatment: roughly 10-day PBMC culture with coronavirus spike peptide pools or control peptides (ViraFEST assay). Scientists ran DNA taken from cultured CD4+ T cells through the Oncomine TCR Beta short-read assay for sequencing. TCRdb re-analysed the PCR reads in MiXCR, keeping a single row per CDR3 protein. The sample holds 15,000 to 20,000 distinct CDR3 sequences; under 60% are singletons and the top ten take 8% to 10%. Of note for this clonotype: Its antigen remains unknown.

The receptor comes from a human donor who had recovered from COVID-19. The chain has TRBV7-2 and TRBJ2-5, with 8 bases lining up with TRBD2. The source material was CD4+ T cells from blood, cultured in vitro, sampled after SARS-CoV-2 vaccination. The CDR3 loop reads CASSRNPGGAQETQYF. The CDR3 DNA is TGTGCCAGCAGCCGGAACCCCGGGGGGGCTCAAGAGACCCAGTACTTC.